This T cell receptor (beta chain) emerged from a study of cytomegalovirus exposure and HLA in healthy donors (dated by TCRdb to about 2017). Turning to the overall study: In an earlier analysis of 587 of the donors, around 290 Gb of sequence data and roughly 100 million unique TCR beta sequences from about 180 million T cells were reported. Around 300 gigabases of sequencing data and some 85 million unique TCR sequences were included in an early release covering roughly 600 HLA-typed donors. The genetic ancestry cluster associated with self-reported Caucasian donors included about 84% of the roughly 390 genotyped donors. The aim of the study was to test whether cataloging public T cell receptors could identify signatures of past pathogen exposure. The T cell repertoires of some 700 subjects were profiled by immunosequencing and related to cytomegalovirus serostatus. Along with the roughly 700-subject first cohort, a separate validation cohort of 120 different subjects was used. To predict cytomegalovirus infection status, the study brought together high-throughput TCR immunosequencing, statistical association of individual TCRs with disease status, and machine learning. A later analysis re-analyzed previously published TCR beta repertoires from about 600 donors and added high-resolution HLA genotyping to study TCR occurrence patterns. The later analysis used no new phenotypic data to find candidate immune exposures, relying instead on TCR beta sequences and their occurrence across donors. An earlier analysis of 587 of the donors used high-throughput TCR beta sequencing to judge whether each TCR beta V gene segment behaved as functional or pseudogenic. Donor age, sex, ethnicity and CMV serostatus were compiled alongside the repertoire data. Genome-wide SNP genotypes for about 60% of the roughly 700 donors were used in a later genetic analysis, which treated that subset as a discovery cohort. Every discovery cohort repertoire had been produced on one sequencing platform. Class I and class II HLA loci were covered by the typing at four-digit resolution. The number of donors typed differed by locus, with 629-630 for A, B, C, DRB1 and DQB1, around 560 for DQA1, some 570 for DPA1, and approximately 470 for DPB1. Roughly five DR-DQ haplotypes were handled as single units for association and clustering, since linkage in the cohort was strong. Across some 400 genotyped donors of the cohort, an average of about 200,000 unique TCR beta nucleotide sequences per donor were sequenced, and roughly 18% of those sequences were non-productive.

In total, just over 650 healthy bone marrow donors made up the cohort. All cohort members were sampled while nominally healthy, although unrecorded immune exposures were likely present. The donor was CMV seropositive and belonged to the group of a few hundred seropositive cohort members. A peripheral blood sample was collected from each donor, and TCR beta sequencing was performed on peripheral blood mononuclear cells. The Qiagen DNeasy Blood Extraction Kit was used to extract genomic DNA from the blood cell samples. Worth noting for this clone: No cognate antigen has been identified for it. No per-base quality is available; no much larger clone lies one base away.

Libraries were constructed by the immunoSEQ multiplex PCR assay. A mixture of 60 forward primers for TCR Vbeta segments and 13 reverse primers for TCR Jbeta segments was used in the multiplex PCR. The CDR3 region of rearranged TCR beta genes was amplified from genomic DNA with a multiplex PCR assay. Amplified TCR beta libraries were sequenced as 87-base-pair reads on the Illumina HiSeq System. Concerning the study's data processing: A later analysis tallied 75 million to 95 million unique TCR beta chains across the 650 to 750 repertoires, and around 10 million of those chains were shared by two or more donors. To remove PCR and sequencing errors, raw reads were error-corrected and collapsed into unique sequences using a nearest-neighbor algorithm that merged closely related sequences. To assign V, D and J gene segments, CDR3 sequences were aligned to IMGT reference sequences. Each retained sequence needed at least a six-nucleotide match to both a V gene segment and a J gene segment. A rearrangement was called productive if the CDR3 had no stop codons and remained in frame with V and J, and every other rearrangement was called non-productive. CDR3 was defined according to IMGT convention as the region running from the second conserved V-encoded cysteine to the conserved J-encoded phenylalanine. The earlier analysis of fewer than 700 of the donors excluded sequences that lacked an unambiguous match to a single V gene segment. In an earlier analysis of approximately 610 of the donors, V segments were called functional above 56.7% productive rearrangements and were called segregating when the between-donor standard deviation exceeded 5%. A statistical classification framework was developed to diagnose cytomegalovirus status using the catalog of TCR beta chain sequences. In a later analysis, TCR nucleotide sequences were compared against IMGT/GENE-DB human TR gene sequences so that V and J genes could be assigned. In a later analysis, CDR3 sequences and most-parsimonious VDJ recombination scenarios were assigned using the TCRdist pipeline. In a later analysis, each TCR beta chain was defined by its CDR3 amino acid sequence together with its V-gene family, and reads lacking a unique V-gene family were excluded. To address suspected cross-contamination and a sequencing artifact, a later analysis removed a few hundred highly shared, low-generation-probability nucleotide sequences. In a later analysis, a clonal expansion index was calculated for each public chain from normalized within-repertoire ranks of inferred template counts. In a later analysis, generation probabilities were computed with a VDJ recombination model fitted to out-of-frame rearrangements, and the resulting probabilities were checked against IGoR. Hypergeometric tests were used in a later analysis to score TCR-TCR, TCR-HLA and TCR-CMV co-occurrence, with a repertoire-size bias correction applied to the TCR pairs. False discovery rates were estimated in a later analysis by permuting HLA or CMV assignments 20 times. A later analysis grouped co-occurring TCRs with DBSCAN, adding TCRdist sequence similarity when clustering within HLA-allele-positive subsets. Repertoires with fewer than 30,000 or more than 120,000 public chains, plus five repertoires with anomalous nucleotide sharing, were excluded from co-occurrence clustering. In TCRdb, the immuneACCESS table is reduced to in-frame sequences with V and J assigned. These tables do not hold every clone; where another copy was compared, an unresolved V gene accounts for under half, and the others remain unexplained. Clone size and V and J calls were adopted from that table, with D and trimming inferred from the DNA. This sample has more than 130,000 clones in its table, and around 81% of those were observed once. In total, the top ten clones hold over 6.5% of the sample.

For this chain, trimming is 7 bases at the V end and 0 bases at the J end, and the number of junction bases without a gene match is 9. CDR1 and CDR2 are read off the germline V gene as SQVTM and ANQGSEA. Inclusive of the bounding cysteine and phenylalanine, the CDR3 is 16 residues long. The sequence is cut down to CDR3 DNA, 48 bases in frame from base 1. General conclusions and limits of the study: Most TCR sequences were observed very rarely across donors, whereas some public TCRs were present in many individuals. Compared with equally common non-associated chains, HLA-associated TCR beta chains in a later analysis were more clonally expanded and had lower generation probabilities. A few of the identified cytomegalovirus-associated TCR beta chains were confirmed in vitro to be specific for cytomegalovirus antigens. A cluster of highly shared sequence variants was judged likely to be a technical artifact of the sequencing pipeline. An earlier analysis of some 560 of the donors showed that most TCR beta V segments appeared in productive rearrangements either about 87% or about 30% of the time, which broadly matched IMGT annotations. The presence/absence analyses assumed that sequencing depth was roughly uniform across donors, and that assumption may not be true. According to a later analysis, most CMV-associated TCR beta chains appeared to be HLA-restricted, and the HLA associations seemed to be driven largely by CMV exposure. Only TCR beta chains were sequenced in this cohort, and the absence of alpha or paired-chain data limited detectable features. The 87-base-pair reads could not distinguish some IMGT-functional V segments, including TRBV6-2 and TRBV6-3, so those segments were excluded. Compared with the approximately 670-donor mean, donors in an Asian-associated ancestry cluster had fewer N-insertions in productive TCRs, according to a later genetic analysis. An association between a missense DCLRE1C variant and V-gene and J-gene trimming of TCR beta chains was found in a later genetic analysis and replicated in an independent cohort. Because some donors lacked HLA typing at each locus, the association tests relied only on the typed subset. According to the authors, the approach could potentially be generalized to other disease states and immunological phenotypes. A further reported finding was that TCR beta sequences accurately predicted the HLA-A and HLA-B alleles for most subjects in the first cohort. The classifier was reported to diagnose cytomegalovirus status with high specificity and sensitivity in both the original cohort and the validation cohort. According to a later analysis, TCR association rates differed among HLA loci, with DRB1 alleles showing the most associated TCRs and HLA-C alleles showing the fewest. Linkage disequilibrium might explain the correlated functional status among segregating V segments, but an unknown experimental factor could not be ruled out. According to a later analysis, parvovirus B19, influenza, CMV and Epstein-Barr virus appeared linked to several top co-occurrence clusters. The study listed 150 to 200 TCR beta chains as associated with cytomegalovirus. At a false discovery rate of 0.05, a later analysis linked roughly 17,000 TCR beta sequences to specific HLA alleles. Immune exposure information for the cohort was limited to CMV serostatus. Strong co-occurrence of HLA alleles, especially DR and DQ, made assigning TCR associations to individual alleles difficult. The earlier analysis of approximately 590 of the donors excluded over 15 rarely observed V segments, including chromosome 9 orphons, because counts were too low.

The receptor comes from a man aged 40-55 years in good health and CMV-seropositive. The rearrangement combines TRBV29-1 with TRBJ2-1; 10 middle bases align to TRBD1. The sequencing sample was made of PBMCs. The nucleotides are TGCAGCGCTGACAACCGGGACAGGGGCTCCTACAATGAGCAGTTCTTC. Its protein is CSADNRDRGSYNEQFF.